Shown below are 4 T cell receptor beta chains from a single sample sequenced in a study of CD8+ T cells in alopecia areata. In each case, RNA was isolated and then reverse transcribed into cDNA as the sequencing template. Method: immunoSEQ multiplex PCR; TCRdb's copy keeps in-frame clones and lacks some. This table holds about 64,000 clones, around 47% found once. Sequencing was performed on NKG2D-low CD8+ T cells sorted from blood. The receptors derive from a human donor with alopecia areata.

This clone was seen a single time. The rearrangement uses TRBV9 and TRBJ1-2; D call uncertain. V lost 6 bases and J 7 bases, leaving 13 bases between the germline ends. Germline V gene sequence: CDR1 SGDLS, CDR2 YYNGEE. This CDR3 spans 12 amino acids. CDR3 bases: TGTGCCAGCAATGGTCTCGAGATTGGCTACACCTTC. Residues: CASNGLEIGYTF.

This clone was observed a few times. The rearrangement uses TRBV28 and TRBJ1-5, with 9 bases identical to TRBD1. The CDR3 sequence is 17 residues long. V was pared by 5 bases and J by 3 bases, with 11 bases of the junction left unmatched. CDR1 and CDR2 from the germline V gene are MDHEN and SYDVKM. CDR3 nucleotide sequence: TGTGCCAGCAGTCCGCTGATGGGACAGGGTAACAATCAGCCCCAGCATTTT. Translating it yields CASSPLMGQGNNQPQHF.

The sample holds a few counts of this clone. The chain has TRBV29-1 and TRBJ1-1, with a weak D call TRBD1 (6 bases). Trimming took 4 bases from V and 6 from J, leaving 12 bases between them. Germline values: CDR1 SQVTM, CDR2 ANQGSEA. The CDR3 is 12 residues long. In DNA, the CDR3 is TGCAGCGTTGTATTAAGGGGGTCTGAAGCTTTCTTT. Amino acid sequence: CSVVLRGSEAFF.

This clone showed up just a few times. This chain joins TRBV2 and TRBJ2-1; the D gene is possibly TRBD1 (5 bases). The CDR3 covers 12 residues. The germline gives CDR1 SNHLY, CDR2 FYNNEI. The V and J ends lost 4 bases and 10 bases respectively, with 11 bases between them. The CDR3 loop is CASSVDRQEQFF. As DNA, the CDR3 is TGTGCCAGCAGTGTGGATCGACAGGAGCAGTTCTTC.